The TCR beta chain under discussion was sequenced for a study of T cell clonality in common variable immunodeficiency. Study-wide findings and caveats: T cell subpopulation sequencing would be needed to explain CVID clonality. Patient heterogeneity in the CVID cohort limited correlations between repertoire features and clinical complications. Reportedly, TCR beta sequences from common variable immunodeficiency showed fewer deletions and N-nucleotide insertions.

This clone has at least ten counts. Its antigen remains unidentified. The sequence runs out 3 residues before the end of the CDR3; the remainder is reconstructed from the germline J gene. TCRdb's copy holds only in-frame clones and misses some; the assay was immunoSEQ multiplex PCR. The sample is made up of about 66,000 clones, none counted only once. CDR3 length: 15 amino acids. V was clipped by 3 bases and J by 2 bases; unmatched bases: 4. Germline V gene lookup returns CDR1 ENHRY and CDR2 SYGVKD. The chain couples TRBV10-3 to TRBJ2-5, with 9 nucleotides matching TRBD1. This TCR was recovered from a person between 18 and 70 years old in good health. Specimen: peripheral blood mononuclear cells. CDR3 DNA (partial): TGTGCCATCAGTGAACACGGACAGGGGCAAGAGACC. Its translation is CAISEHGQGQET. The CDR3, in full, reads CAISEHGQGQETQYF.